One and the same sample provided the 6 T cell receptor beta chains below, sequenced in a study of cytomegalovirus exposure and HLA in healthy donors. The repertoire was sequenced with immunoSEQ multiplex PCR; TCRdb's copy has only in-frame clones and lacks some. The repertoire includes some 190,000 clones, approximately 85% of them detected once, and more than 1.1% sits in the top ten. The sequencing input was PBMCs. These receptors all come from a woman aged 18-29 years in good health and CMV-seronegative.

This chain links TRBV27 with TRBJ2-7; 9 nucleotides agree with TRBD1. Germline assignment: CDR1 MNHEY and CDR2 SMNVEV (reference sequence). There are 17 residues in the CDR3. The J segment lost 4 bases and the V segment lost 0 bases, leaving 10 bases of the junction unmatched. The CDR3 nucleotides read TGTGCCAGCAGTTTATCCGAGCCGGGACAGGGACCGTACGAGCAGTACTTC. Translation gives CASSLSEPGQGPYEQYF.

CDR3 region: CASSEGDHSGNTIYF. CDR3 DNA sequence: TGTGCCAGCAGTGAGGGAGACCACTCTGGAAACACCATATATTTT. The gene calls are TRBV6-1 and TRBJ1-3; no definite D call. This CDR3 is built from 15 residues. CDR1 is MNHNS and CDR2 is SASEGT in the germline V gene. Trimming cost V 3 bases and J 0 bases, with 9 bases left between them.

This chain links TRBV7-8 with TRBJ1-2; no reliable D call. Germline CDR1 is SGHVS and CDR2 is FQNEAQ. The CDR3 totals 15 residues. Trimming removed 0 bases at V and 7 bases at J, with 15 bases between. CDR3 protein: CASSLASGWPAGYTF. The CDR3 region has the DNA TGTGCCAGCAGCTTAGCGTCGGGGTGGCCAGCTGGCTACACCTTC. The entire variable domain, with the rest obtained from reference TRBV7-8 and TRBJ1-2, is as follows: GAGVSQSPRYKVAKRGQDVALRCDPISGHVSLFWYQQALGQGPEFLTYFQNEAQLDKSGLPSDRFFAERPEGSVSTLKIQRTQQEDSAVYLCASSLASGWPAGYTFGSGTRLTVV.

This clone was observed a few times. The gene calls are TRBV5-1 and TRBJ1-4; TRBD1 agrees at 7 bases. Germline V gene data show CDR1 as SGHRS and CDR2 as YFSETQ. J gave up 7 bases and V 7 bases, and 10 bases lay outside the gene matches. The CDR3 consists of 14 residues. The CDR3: CASARRDSSEKLFF. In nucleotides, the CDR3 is TGCGCCAGCGCCCGCCGGGACAGCAGTGAAAAACTGTTTTTT.

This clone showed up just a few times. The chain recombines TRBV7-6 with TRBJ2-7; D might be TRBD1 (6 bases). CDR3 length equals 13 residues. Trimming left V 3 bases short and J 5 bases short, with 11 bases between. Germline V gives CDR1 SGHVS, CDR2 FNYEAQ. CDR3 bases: TGTGCCAGCAGCTTTGACAGGCTAGACGAGCAGTACTTC. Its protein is CASSFDRLDEQYF.

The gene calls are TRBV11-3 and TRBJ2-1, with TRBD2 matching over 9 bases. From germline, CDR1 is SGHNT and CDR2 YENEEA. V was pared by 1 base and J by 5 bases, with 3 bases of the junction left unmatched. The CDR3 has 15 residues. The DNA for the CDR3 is TGTGCCAGCAGCTTAGGCCTAGCGGGACACAATGAGCAGTTCTTC. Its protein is CASSLGLAGHNEQFF.